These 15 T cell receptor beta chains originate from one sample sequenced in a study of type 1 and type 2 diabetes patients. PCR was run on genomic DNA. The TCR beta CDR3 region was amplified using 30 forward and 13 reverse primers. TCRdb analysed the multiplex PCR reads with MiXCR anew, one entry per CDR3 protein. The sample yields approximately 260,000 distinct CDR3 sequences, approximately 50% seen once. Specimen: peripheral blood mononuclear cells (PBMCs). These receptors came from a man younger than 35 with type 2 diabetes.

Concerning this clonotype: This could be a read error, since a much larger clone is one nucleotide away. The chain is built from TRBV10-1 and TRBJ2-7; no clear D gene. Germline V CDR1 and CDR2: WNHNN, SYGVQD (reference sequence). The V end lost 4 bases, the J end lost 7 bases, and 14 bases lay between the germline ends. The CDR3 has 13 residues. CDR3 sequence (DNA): TGCGCCAGCAGTGTCCCTTCCGGGTGTGAGCAGTACTTC. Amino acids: CASSVPSGCEQYF.

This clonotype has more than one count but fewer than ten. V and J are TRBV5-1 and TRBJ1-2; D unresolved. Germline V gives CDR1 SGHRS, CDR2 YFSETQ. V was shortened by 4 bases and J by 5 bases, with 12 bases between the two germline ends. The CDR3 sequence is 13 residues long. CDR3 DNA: TGCGCCAGCAGCGAAGGATCGGGGTATGGCTACACCTTC. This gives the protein CASSEGSGYGYTF.

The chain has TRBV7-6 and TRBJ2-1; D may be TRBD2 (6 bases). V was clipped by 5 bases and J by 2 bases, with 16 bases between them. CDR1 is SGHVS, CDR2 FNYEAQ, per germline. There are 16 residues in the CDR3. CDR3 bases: TGTGCCAGCAGCCTTAGCGGACCTCTCCCCTACAATGAGCAGTTCTTC. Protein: CASSLSGPLPYNEQFF.

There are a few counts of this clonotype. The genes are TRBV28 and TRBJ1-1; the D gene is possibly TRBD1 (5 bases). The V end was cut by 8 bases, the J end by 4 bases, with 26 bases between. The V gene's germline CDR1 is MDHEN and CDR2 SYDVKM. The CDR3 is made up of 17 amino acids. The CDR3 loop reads CASWVHTGLQEGTEAFF. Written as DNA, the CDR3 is TGTGCCAGCTGGGTGCACACGGGACTGCAAGAGGGCACTGAAGCTTTCTTT.

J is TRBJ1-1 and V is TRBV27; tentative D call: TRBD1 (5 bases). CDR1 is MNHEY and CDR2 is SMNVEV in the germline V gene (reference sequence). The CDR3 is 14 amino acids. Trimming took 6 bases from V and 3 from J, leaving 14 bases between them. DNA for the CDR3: TGTGCCAGCAGCGGAGACAGAACACACACTGAAGCTTTCTTT. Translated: CASSGDRTHTEAFF.

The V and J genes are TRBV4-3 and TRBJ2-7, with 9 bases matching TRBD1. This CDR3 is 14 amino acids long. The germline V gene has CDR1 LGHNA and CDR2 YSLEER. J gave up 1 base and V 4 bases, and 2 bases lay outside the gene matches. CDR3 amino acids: CASSPTGGSYEQYF. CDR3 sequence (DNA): TGCGCCAGCAGCCCGACAGGGGGGTCCTACGAGCAGTACTTC.

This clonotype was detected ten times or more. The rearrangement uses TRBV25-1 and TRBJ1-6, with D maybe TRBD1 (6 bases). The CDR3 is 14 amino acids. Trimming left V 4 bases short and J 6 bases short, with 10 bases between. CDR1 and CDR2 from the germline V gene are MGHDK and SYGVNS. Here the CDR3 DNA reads TGTGCCAGCAGTGGGGACACCGGTAATTCACCCCTCCACTTT. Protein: CASSGDTGNSPLHF.

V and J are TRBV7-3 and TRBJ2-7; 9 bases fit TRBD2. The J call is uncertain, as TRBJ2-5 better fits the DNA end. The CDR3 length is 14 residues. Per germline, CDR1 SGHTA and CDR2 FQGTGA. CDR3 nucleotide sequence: TGTGCCAGCAGCATAGCGGGAGTAGGGGAGACCCAGTACTTC. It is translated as CASSIAGVGETQYF.

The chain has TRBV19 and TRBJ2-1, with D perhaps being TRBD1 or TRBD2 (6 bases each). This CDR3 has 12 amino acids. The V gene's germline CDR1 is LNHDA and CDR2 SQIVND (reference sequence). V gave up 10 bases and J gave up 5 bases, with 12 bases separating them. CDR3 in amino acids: CATKGGDNEQFF. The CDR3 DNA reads TGTGCCACTAAGGGGGGAGACAATGAGCAGTTCTTC.

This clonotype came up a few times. CDR3 coding DNA: TGTGCCAGCACGGGTAGGGTTGGCAATCAGCCCCAGCATTTT. Its translation is CASTGRVGNQPQHF. The chain has TRBV2 and TRBJ1-5; D is undetermined. From germline, CDR1 is SNHLY and CDR2 FYNNEI. Trimming took off 7 bases at V and 2 bases at J, with 12 bases between the two ends. The CDR3 consists of 14 residues.

The chain's CDR3 is CASSPGGAPYFSPLHF. In DNA form, the CDR3 reads TGTGCCAGCTCACCAGGAGGGGCGCCTTACTTCTCACCCCTCCACTTT. The chain couples TRBV14 to TRBJ1-6; perhaps TRBD1 as D (5 bases). The CDR3 runs to 16 residues. Germline V CDR1 and CDR2: SGHDN, FVKESK. Trimming removed 8 bases from V and 10 bases from J, with 24 bases in between.

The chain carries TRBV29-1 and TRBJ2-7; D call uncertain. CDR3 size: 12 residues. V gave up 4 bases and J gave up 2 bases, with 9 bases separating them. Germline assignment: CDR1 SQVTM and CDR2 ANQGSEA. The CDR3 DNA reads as TGCAGCGTTGGTTCCCCCACCTACGAGCAGTACTTC. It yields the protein CSVGSPTYEQYF.

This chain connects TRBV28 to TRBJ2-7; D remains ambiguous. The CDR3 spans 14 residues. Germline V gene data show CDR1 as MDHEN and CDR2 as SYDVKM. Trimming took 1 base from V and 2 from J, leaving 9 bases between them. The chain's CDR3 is CASSLFRSPYEQYF. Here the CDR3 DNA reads TGTGCCAGCAGTTTATTCAGGTCCCCCTACGAGCAGTACTTC.

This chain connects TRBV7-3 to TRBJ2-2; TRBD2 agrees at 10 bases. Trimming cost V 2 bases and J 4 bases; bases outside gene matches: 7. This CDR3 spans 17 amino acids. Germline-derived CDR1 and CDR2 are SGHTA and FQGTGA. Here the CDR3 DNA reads TGTGCCAGCAGCTTAGGACCAGCGGGAGGGAGCACCGGGGAGCTGTTTTTT. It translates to CASSLGPAGGSTGELFF.

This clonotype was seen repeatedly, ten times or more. Here the CDR3 DNA reads TGTGCCAGCAGCTACCCCGACAGGGGGGGGTATGGCTACACCTTC. It encodes CASSYPDRGGYGYTF. The rearrangement joins TRBV7-9 to TRBJ1-2; TRBD1 agrees at 9 bases. The junction had 8 bases not matched to a gene; V was cut back by 4 bases and J by 5 bases. Germline values: CDR1 SEHNR, CDR2 FQNEAQ (reference sequence). This CDR3 region has 15 residues.